The entry that follows covers one T cell receptor beta chain sequence. Its antigen is currently unknown. The CDR3 sequence is 14 residues long. Per the germline V gene, CDR1 is MNHNY and CDR2 is SVGAGI (reference sequence). Trimming left V 3 bases short and J 1 base short, with 10 bases between. These data are taken from a study of shared clonotypes between healthy human individuals. Study-level findings and limits: Non-shared clonotypes were found to have lower generation probabilities than the clonotypes that were shared by all four of the sorted-subset donors. Among several donors, roughly 5% of naive CD4 clonotypes were found in common.

About 200 ng DNA, tens of thousands of T cell genomes, went into each sorted-subset replicate PCR. The protocol was immunoSEQ multiplex PCR, while the TCRdb copy is restricted to in-frame clones and leaves out a portion. The profile shows approximately 530,000 clones, approximately 95% of them singletons. Source material: naive CD4+ T cells sorted from blood. Sample subset: CD45RA+ positively selected. V is TRBV6-6 and J is TRBJ2-7, with D unresolved. The TCR was taken from a woman under 40 in good health. CDR3 residues: CASSYGSRSYEQYF. DNA of the CDR3: TGTGCCAGCAGTTATGGAAGCCGTTCCTACGAGCAGTACTTC.